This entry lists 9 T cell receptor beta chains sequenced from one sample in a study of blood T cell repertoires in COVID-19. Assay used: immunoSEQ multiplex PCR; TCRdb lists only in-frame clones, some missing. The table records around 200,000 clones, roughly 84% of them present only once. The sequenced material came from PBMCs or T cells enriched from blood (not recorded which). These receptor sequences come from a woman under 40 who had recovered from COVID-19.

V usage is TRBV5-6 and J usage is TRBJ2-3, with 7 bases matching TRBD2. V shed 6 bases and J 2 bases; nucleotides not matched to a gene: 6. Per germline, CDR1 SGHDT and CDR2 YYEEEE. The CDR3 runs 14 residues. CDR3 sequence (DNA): TGTGCCAGCATCCGCGGGGGAATCACAGATACGCAGTATTTT. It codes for CASIRGGITDTQYF.

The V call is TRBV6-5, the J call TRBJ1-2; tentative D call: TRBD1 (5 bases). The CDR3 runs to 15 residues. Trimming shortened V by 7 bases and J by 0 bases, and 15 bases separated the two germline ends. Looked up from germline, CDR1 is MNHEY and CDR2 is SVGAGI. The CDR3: CASTLRRDPNYGYTF. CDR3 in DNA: TGTGCCAGCACCCTACGGAGGGACCCTAACTATGGCTACACCTTC.

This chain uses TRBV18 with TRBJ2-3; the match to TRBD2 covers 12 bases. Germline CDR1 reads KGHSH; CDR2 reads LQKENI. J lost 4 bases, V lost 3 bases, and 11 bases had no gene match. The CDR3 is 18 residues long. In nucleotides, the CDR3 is TGTGCCAGCTCACCCGAACCGACTAGCGGGGGTTTGCCAGATACGCAGTATTTT. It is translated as CASSPEPTSGGLPDTQYF.

The CDR3 region has the DNA TGTGCCAGCTCACCTACAAAGAGGACAGGACTCTCTGGAAACACCATATATTTT. Its protein product is CASSPTKRTGLSGNTIYF. The chain links TRBV18 to TRBJ1-3; 7 bases align to TRBD1. The CDR3 is 18 residues long. Germline CDR1 KGHSH, CDR2 LQKENI. The ends lost 3 bases at V and 0 bases at J; junction bases unmatched: 11.

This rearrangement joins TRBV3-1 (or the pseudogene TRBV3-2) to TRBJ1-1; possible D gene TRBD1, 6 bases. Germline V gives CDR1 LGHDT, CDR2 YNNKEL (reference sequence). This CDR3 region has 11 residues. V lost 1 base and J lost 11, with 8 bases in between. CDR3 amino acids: CASSQGRGAFF. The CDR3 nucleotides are TGTGCCAGCAGCCAAGGAAGGGGGGCTTTCTTT.

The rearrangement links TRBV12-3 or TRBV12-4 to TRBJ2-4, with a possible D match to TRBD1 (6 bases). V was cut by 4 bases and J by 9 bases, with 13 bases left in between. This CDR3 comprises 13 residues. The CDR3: CASSSVQGSIQYF. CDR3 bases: TGTGCCAGCAGTTCCGTTCAGGGGAGCATTCAGTACTTC.

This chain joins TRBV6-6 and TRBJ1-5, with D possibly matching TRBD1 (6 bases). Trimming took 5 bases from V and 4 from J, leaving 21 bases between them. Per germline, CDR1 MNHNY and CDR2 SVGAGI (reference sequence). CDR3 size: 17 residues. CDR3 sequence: CASSHATGTTGNQPQHF. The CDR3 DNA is TGTGCCAGCAGTCACGCCACAGGGACCACGGGAAATCAGCCCCAGCATTTT.

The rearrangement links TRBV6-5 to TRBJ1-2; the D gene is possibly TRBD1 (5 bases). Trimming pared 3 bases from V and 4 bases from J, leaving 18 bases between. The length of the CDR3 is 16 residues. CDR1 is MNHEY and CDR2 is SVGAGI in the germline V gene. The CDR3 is CASSYNRPAGFYGYTF. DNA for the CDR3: TGTGCCAGCAGTTATAACAGACCCGCAGGGTTCTATGGCTACACCTTC.

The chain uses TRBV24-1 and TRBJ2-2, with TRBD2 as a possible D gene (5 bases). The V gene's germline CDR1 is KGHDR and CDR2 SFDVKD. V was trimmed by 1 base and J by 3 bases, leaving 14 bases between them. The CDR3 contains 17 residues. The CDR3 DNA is TGTGCCACCAGTGATTTTTCCCGGGAAAGTTACACCGGGGAGCTGTTTTTT. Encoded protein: CATSDFSRESYTGELFF.